Listed below are T cell receptor beta chains from one sample, sequenced in a study of T-cell memory formation after mild COVID-19. TCRdb re-analysed the 5' RACE reads in MiXCR, keeping a single row per CDR3 protein. The repertoire holds 200,000 to 300,000 distinct CDR3 sequences, with 15% as singletons. Sequenced: PBMCs or a T cell subset sorted from them (not recorded which). Receptors originate from an adult woman who had mild COVID-19 (a few samples of this study predate the infection). Cell type and time point are not known. The CDR3 runs from the conserved cysteine through the conserved F or W. D genes are given only for firm matches. Clone size is given for some rows only: seen once, a few or many times, or a class if the clone is expanded.

>TRBJ1-5|-|TRBV20-1|few
TGCAGTGCTAGAGACACCCAATATAGCAATCAGCCCCAGCATTTT
CSARDTQYSNQPQHF
>TRBJ2-6|TRBD2|TRBV20-1|-
TGCAGTGCTAGAGGGGCGGGAGGACACTCTGGGGCCAACGTCCTGACTTTC
CSARGAGGHSGANVLTF
>TRBJ1-1|-|TRBV6-2/TRBV6-3|few
TGTGCCAGCAGTTACTCGAAGGGCGGGGGATGGACTGAAGCTTTCTTT
CASSYSKGGGWTEAFF
>TRBJ1-1|-|TRBV4-2|-
TGTGCCAGCAGCCAAGATCTGTCTCCGATCGGGGCTGAAGCTTTCTTT
CASSQDLSPIGAEAFF
>TRBJ1-1|-|TRBV5-6|few
TGTGCCAGCAGCTTGTGGTTTGGGCGGATGAACACTGAAGCTTTCTTT
CASSLWFGRMNTEAFF
>TRBJ2-1|TRBD2|TRBV20-1|many
TGCAGTGCCACCCAGCCCGGGACTAGCGGGGGCTGGTCGGATGAGCAGTTCTTC
CSATQPGTSGGWSDEQFF
>TRBJ2-5|-|TRBV12-3/TRBV12-4|many
TGTGCCAGCGGGGGGTTTGAGACCCAGTACTTC
CASGGFETQYF
>TRBJ1-2|-|TRBV19|-
TGTGCCAGTAGTGCCCTTAGGGGGGACTATGGCTACACCTTC
CASSALRGDYGYTF
>TRBJ2-3|-|TRBV12-3/TRBV12-4|-
TGTGCCAGCAGCCCCCCAGGACCGGTAGATACGCAGTATTTT
CASSPPGPVDTQYF
>TRBJ1-4|-|TRBV7-9|many
TGTGCCAGCAGCTTAACAGGGAAGAATGAAAAACTGTTTTTT
CASSLTGKNEKLFF
>TRBJ1-5|-|TRBV7-9|-
TGTGCCAGCAGCCTCGGTAATTTTGGGGGGTTTAATCAGCCCCAGCATTTT
CASSLGNFGGFNQPQHF
>TRBJ2-3|-|TRBV24-1|-
TGTGCCACCAGTGATCCCGTTGCAGGGAGGAGGGATACGCAGTATTTT
CATSDPVAGRRDTQYF
>TRBJ2-3|-|TRBV2|few
TGTGCCAGCACCGGGGGTCAAGATACGCAGTATTTT
CASTGGQDTQYF
>TRBJ1-4|-|TRBV5-1|few
TGCGCCAGCAGCCCCGCGCCCCCTAATGAAAAACTGTTTTTT
CASSPAPPNEKLFF
>TRBJ1-1|-|TRBV7-9|few
TGTGCCAGCAGCTTAATGGGGAGCAACACTGAAGCTTTCTTT
CASSLMGSNTEAFF
>TRBJ2-1|TRBD2|TRBV6-5|few
TGTGCCAGCAGGCCGGGACTAGGAAGCAATGAGCAGTTCTTC
CASRPGLGSNEQFF
>TRBJ2-3|TRBD2|TRBV5-1|-
TGCGCCAGCAGATCCGGACTAGCGGGGATGGGAACAGATACGCAGTATTTT
CASRSGLAGMGTDTQYF
>TRBJ1-1|-|TRBV15|few
TGTGCCACCAGCCGCGGACGGACCACTGAAGCTTTCTTT
CATSRGRTTEAFF
>TRBJ2-1|TRBD2|TRBV4-3|-
TGCGCCAGCAGCCGCCGCGAGGGACTAGCGGGAGTAAGTGAGCAGTTCTTC
CASSRREGLAGVSEQFF
>TRBJ1-2|-|TRBV14|-
TGTGCCAGCAGCCAAGATTTAGACCCTTCAGGCTACACCTTC
CASSQDLDPSGYTF
>TRBJ2-5|-|TRBV5-1|-
TGCGCCAGCCCGGACAGGAGGGGACGGGAAGAGACCCAGTACTTC
CASPDRRGREETQYF
>TRBJ2-3|-|TRBV9|-
TGTGCCAGCAGTGAGTTCACAGATACGCAGTATTTT
CASSEFTDTQYF
>TRBJ2-3|-|TRBV7-2|-
TGTGCCAGCCTTACTCGCATGGGCACAGATACGCAGTATTTT
CASLTRMGTDTQYF
>TRBJ1-1|-|TRBV5-1|few
TGCGCCAGCAGATCCCCGACGGGTGAAGCTTTCTTT
CASRSPTGEAFF
>TRBJ2-1|-|TRBV5-1|-
TGCGCCAGCGGACGGACTGCACCTTACAATGAGCAGTTCTTC
CASGRTAPYNEQFF
>TRBJ2-3|-|TRBV7-6|-
TGTGCCAGCAGTTCCAGGGTGGATACGCAGTATTTT
CASSSRVDTQYF
>TRBJ2-7|-|TRBV9|few
TGTGCCAGCAGCGAGGGGCCTTTGAGCTCCTACGAGCAGTACTTC
CASSEGPLSSYEQYF
>TRBJ1-1|TRBD1|TRBV7-3|few
TGTGCCAGCGGACAGGGGGCTACCACTGAAGCTTTCTTT
CASGQGATTEAFF
>TRBJ2-3|TRBD2|TRBV9|few
TGTGCCAGCAGCGCTGTAGCGGGAGGGCCCAGCGTCACAGATACGCAGTATTTT
CASSAVAGGPSVTDTQYF
>TRBJ1-1|-|TRBV12-3/TRBV12-4|-
TGTGCCAGCAGTTTACGGGGGGCGAAAGCTTTCTTT
CASSLRGAKAFF
>TRBJ2-7|-|TRBV19|-
TGTGCCAGTAGTATAGACGCCCACGAGCAGTACTTC
CASSIDAHEQYF
>TRBJ2-3|-|TRBV18|many
TGTGCCAGCTCACCACCCCGACTAGGAAGAAGAACAGATACGCAGTATTTT
CASSPPRLGRRTDTQYF
>TRBJ2-3|-|TRBV5-6|few
TGTGCCAGCAGCATCAGCCTTAAGACAGATACGCAGTATTTT
CASSISLKTDTQYF
>TRBJ1-3|-|TRBV29-1|-
TGCAGCGTGAGACATTTCTCTGGAAACACCATATATTTT
CSVRHFSGNTIYF
>TRBJ2-1|TRBD2|TRBV2|-
TGTGCCAGCAGTGAAGACCGCGGGGGCTACAATGAGCAGTTCTTC
CASSEDRGGYNEQFF
>TRBJ1-2|-|TRBV12-3/TRBV12-4|few
TGTGCCAGCAGTTTAGGTGTAGTATCTGCGAACTATGGCTACACCTTC
CASSLGVVSANYGYTF
>TRBJ1-3|-|TRBV11-2|few
TGTGCCAGCAGCTCTCAGAGCTCTGGAAACACCATATATTTT
CASSSQSSGNTIYF
>TRBJ1-1|TRBD1|TRBV14|-
TGTGCCAGCAGCCAAGATCCGGAATTGACAGGGACGTTGTACACTGAAGCTTTCTTT
CASSQDPELTGTLYTEAFF
>TRBJ1-2|TRBD1|TRBV3-1|few
TGTGCCAGCAGCAACAGGGGTCTCCATGGCTACACCTTC
CASSNRGLHGYTF
>TRBJ2-7|TRBD2|TRBV27|many
TGTGCCAGCAGCCAATGGGGGGGTACGCCCTACGAGCAGTACTTC
CASSQWGGTPYEQYF
>TRBJ2-3|-|TRBV19|few
TGTGCCAGTAGTCCCCAGACAGATACGCAGTATTTT
CASSPQTDTQYF
>TRBJ2-3|TRBD2|TRBV25-1|-
TGTGCCACCGGACCGGGGGGGTCTAGCACAGATACGCAGTATTTT
CATGPGGSSTDTQYF
>TRBJ1-1|-|TRBV18|few
TGTGCCAGCTCACCACCTCCGGGCACTGAAGCTTTCTTT
CASSPPPGTEAFF
>TRBJ1-5|TRBD1|TRBV2|-
TGTGCCAGCAGGGACCGGGACAGGGGAAATCAGCCCCAGCATTTT
CASRDRDRGNQPQHF
>TRBJ2-5|-|TRBV4-1|few
TGCGCCAGCAGCCAATCCCTTGCGTACGGGGGCGGTTTTGAGACCCAGTACTTC
CASSQSLAYGGGFETQYF
>TRBJ1-2|TRBD1|TRBV10-3|many
TGTGCCATCAGGACAGGGTACGGTGGCTACACCTTC
CAIRTGYGGYTF
>TRBJ2-7|-|TRBV5-4|few
TGTGCCAGCACGAACGAGCAGTACTTC
CASTNEQYF
>TRBJ2-3|TRBD1|TRBV6-2/TRBV6-3|few
TGTGCCAGCAGTTACCGCCGCGGGGACAGGGCTACAGATACGCAGTATTTT
CASSYRRGDRATDTQYF
>TRBJ2-7|-|TRBV11-2|-
TGTGCCAGCAGCTTGGATATACAACTGGGACGGTCCGAGCAGTACTTC
CASSLDIQLGRSEQYF